The 21 T cell receptor beta chains below were found in one sample sequenced in a study of response to subunit inactivated influenza vaccine. TCRdb re-called the RT-PCR reads through MiXCR, storing one row per CDR3 protein. The sample records 400,000 to 550,000 distinct CDR3 sequences, 25% being singletons. Sequenced material: CD4+ T cells sorted from PBMCs, taken more than 4 days after vaccination. The origin of the receptors is a man aged 50 or older who received an inactivated influenza vaccine.

This clonotype has a count of ten or more. This chain uses TRBV6-1 with TRBJ2-3; TRBD1 agrees at 7 bases. The V segment lost 6 bases and the J segment 7 bases; nucleotides outside the gene matches: 7. Germline V gene sequence: CDR1 MNHNS, CDR2 SASEGT. This CDR3 is 13 amino acids long. The CDR3 region is CASSSNRGYTQYF. In DNA, the CDR3 is TGTGCCAGCAGCTCCAACAGGGGTTATACGCAGTATTTT.

J is TRBJ2-7 and V is TRBV12-3 or TRBV12-4, with 8 bases that match TRBD1. Losses at the gene ends were 3 bases for V and 5 bases for J; bases not matched to a gene: 6. The CDR3 runs to 14 residues. The CDR3 spells CASSFGTGNHEQYF. CDR3 sequence (DNA): TGTGCCAGCAGTTTCGGGACAGGTAACCACGAGCAGTACTTC.

The sample holds many counts of this clonotype. The chain combines TRBV5-5 with TRBJ1-1, with TRBD1 matching over 7 bases. Germline lookup yields CDR1 SGHKS and CDR2 YYEKEE (reference sequence). The CDR3 extends over 15 amino acids. V trimming: 6 bases; J trimming: 3 bases; junction bases outside the gene matches: 11. DNA of the CDR3: TGTGCCAGCAACTCCAGGGGGGGCTATTACACTGAAGCTTTCTTT. It translates to CASNSRGGYYTEAFF.

The gene calls are TRBV5-6 and TRBJ2-7; possibly TRBD1 or TRBD2 for D (7 bases each). V shed 5 bases and J shed 4 bases, with 16 bases lying between them. The CDR3 totals 14 residues. Germline assignment: CDR1 SGHDT and CDR2 YYEEEE. The CDR3 coding sequence is TGTGCCAGCAGTCACGCCAGGGGGGGATACGAGCAGTACTTC. Its translation is CASSHARGGYEQYF.

The genes are TRBV29-1 and TRBJ2-7; tentatively, D is TRBD2 (7 bases). Germline CDR1 SQVTM, CDR2 ANQGSEA. Deletions cut 8 bases from V and 5 bases from J, with 22 bases between. The CDR3 extends over 14 amino acids. The chain's CDR3 is CSLGEAGGLNEQYF. The CDR3 region has the DNA TGCAGCCTTGGGGAGGCCGGGGGGCTCAACGAGCAGTACTTC.

This clonotype was found many times. The chain has TRBV27 and TRBJ2-5, with D uncertain. The CDR3 contains 17 residues. The V gene's germline CDR1 is MNHEY and CDR2 SMNVEV (reference sequence). V lost 3 bases and J lost 7, with 24 bases in between. CDR3 nucleotide sequence: TGTGCCAGCAGTTTCATAAGGTTGGGTGCGAGCACGGGGACCCAGTACTTC. This codes for CASSFIRLGASTGTQYF.

The genes are TRBV11-2 and TRBJ2-3; 8 bases are a match to TRBD2. CDR1 is SGHAT, CDR2 FQNNGV, per germline. With 0 bases clipped from V and 8 bases from J, the junction kept 19 bases outside the gene matches. The CDR3 is 19 residues long. The CDR3 sequence: CASSLEGTSGSGIRVTQYF. The CDR3 nucleotides read TGTGCCAGCAGCTTAGAAGGAACTAGCGGTTCTGGTATAAGGGTTACGCAGTATTTT.

CDR3 sequence reads: CSAPRAAGRIAEAFF. The DNA for the CDR3 is TGCAGTGCCCCGCGGGCGGCAGGCAGGATCGCTGAAGCTTTCTTT. The genes are TRBV20-1 and TRBJ1-1, with unresolved D. CDR1 and CDR2 from the germline V gene are DFQATT and SNEGSKA (reference sequence). The CDR3 extends over 15 amino acids. V lost 6 bases and J lost 6, with 23 bases in between.

The table lists this clonotype with many counts. Here the CDR3 reads CRLERIEQGFKAFF. The CDR3 coding sequence is TGCAGACTGGAACGCATTGAACAGGGATTTAAAGCTTTCTTT. The chain employs TRBV20-1 and TRBJ1-1, with a weak D call TRBD1 (6 bases). The CDR3 has 14 residues. Germline V gene sequence: CDR1 DFQATT, CDR2 SNEGSKA (reference sequence).

The table lists this clonotype with a few counts. The rearrangement links TRBV27 to TRBJ1-5, with 11 bases identical to TRBD1. Germline V lookup: CDR1 MNHEY, CDR2 SMNVEV (reference sequence). V gave up 5 bases and J gave up 1 base; unmatched junction bases: 13. The CDR3 loop spans 19 amino acids. The CDR3 spells CASSPHGQGAGGSNQPQHF. CDR3 in DNA: TGTGCCAGCAGTCCACACGGACAGGGGGCAGGAGGAAGCAATCAGCCCCAGCATTTT.

This chain connects TRBV12-3 or TRBV12-4 to TRBJ1-3; 8 nucleotides line up with TRBD1. V was pared by 6 bases and J by 4 bases, with 8 bases of the junction left unmatched. CDR3 length: 15 amino acids. CDR3 coding DNA: TGTGCCAGCAGACGTACAGGGGGTGAAGGAAACACCATATATTTT. It yields the protein CASRRTGGEGNTIYF.

The chain links TRBV20-1 to TRBJ1-4, with D unresolved. V lost 1 base, J lost 4 bases, and 7 bases lay in between. The CDR3 totals 13 residues. Germline V CDR1 and CDR2: DFQATT, SNEGSKA (reference sequence). The CDR3 DNA is TGCAGTGCTAGAGGACGTTTTAATGAAAAACTGTTTTTT. Translation: CSARGRFNEKLFF.

This clonotype was observed a few times. CDR3 bases: TGTGCCAGCAGTTATCTCGGGACAGGGATCACTGAAGCTTTCTTT. Protein sequence: CASSYLGTGITEAFF. The chain couples TRBV6-5 to TRBJ1-1; 9 bases agree with TRBD1. J was trimmed by 4 bases and V by 3 bases; bases with no gene match: 6. Germline CDR1 reads MNHEY; CDR2 reads SVGAGI. The CDR3 spans 15 residues.

This clonotype was detected ten times or more. The rearrangement joins TRBV7-9 to TRBJ1-1; D might be TRBD1 (6 bases). The CDR3 is made up of 15 amino acids. Per germline, CDR1 SEHNR and CDR2 FQNEAQ (reference sequence). V dropped 1 base and J dropped 0 bases, with 9 bases sitting between them. The CDR3 reads CASSLVQGMNTEAFF. CDR3 nucleotide sequence: TGTGCCAGCAGCTTAGTCCAGGGGATGAACACTGAAGCTTTCTTT.

This clonotype was detected a few times. This chain connects TRBV10-3 to TRBJ1-2; no firm D call. This CDR3 has 14 residues. Germline CDR1 and CDR2: ENHRY and SYGVKD. With 6 bases removed from V and 0 bases from J, the gap between germline ends came to 11 bases. As DNA, the CDR3 is TGTGCCATCAGCGAGGACGCTACTAACTATGGCTACACCTTC. Protein: CAISEDATNYGYTF.

J is TRBJ2-5 and V is TRBV7-2; D possibly matches TRBD1 or TRBD2 (5 bases each). This CDR3 region has 14 residues. From germline, CDR1 is SGHTA and CDR2 FQGNSA. V lost 0 bases, J lost 5 bases, and 10 bases lay in between. CDR3 sequence (DNA): TGTGCCAGCAGCTTAGCGCCTGAGGGGGAGACCCAGTACTTC. It specifies CASSLAPEGETQYF. Full variable domain (outside the CDR3, taken from reference TRBV7-2 and TRBJ2-5): GAGVSQSPSNKVTEKGKDVELRCDPISGHTALYWYRQSLGQGLEFLIYFQGNSAPDKSGLPSDRFSAERTGGSVSTLTIQRTQQEDSAVYLCASSLAPEGETQYFGPGTRLLVL.

This clonotype occurred a few times. The genes are TRBV20-1 and TRBJ1-5; tentative D call: TRBD1 (6 bases). This CDR3 comprises 16 residues. The germline V and J ends were trimmed by 0 bases and 3 bases, with 15 bases remaining between them. Germline CDR1 reads DFQATT; CDR2 reads SNEGSKA (reference sequence). CDR3 amino acids: CSARDVGTHINQPQHF. The CDR3 bases are TGCAGTGCTAGAGATGTTGGGACACATATCAATCAGCCCCAGCATTTT.

The V gene is TRBV4-1, the J gene TRBJ1-1; possible D gene TRBD1, 5 bases. This CDR3 is 13 amino acids long. The V end lost 0 bases, the J end lost 3 bases, and 5 bases lay between the germline ends. Per germline, CDR1 MGHRA and CDR2 YSYEKL. The CDR3 region is CASSQEQDTEAFF. For the CDR3, the DNA is TGCGCCAGCAGCCAAGAACAGGACACTGAAGCTTTCTTT.

This chain uses TRBV11-2 with TRBJ2-7; 9 nucleotides line up with TRBD1. V lost 3 bases to trimming and J lost 5 bases; unmatched junction nucleotides: 11. From germline, CDR1 is SGHAT and CDR2 FQNNGV. The CDR3 is 16 residues long. CDR3 residues: CASSFIRGQGLNEQYF. Here the CDR3 DNA reads TGTGCCAGCAGCTTTATCCGGGGACAGGGACTAAACGAGCAGTACTTC.

This clonotype has a handful of counts. The J gene is TRBJ1-1, the V gene TRBV15, with TRBD1 matching 7 bases. This CDR3 contains 15 residues. The germline V gene encodes CDR1 LNHNV and CDR2 YYDKDF (reference sequence). V lost 2 bases, J lost 5 bases, and 8 bases stayed unmatched. For the CDR3, the DNA is TGTGCCACCAGCAGATCCACAGGGGTTTGGACTGAAGCTTTCTTT. Residues: CATSRSTGVWTEAFF.

V gene TRBV6-1 combines with J gene TRBJ2-3, with D tentatively TRBD1 (5 bases). The germline V gene encodes CDR1 MNHNS and CDR2 SASEGT. This CDR3 region has 16 residues. Trimming shortened V by 2 bases and J by 1 base, and 13 bases separated the two germline ends. CDR3 sequence reads: CASSEWQGVGTDTQYF. The CDR3 DNA reads TGTGCCAGCAGTGAATGGCAGGGTGTGGGCACAGATACGCAGTATTTT.